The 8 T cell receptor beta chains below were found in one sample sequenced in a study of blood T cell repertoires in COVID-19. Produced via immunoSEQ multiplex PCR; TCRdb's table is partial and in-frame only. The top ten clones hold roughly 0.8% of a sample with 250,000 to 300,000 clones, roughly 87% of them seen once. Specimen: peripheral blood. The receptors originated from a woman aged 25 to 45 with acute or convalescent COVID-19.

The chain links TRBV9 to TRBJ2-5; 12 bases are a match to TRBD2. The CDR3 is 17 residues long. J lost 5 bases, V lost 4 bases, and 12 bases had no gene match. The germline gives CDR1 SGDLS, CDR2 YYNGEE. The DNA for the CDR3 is TGTGCCAGCAGCCTCCCTTCGACTAGCGGGAGTTTTGAGACCCAGTACTTC. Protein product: CASSLPSTSGSFETQYF. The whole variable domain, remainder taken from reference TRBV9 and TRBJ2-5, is DSGVTQTPKHLITATGQRVTLRCSPRSGDLSVYWYQQSLDQGLQFLIQYYNGEERAKGNILERFSAQQFPDLHSELNLSSLELGDSALYFCASSLPSTSGSFETQYFGPGTRLLVL.

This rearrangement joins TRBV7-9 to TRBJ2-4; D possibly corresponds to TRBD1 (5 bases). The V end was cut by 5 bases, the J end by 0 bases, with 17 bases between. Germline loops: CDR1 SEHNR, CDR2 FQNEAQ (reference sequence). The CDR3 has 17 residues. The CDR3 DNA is TGTGCCAGCAGCCCTCCCGCCGGACACCCAGCCAAAAACATTCAGTACTTC. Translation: CASSPPAGHPAKNIQYF.

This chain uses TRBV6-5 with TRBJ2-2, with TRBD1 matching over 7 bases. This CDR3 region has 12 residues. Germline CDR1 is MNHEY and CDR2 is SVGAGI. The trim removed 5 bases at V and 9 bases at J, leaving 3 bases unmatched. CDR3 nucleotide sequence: TGTGCCAGCAGTACACAGGGGTGGGAGCTGTTTTTT. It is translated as CASSTQGWELFF.

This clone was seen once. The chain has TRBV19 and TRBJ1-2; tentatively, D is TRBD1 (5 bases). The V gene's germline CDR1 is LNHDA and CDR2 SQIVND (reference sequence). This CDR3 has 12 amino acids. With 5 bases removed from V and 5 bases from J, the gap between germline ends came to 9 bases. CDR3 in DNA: TGTGCCAGTAGTGGTGACAGTTATGGCTACACCTTC. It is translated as CASSGDSYGYTF.

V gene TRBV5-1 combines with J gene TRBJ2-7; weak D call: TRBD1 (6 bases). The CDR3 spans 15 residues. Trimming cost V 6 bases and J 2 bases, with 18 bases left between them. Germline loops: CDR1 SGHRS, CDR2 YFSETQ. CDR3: CASTQGIAQAYEQYF. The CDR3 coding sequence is TGCGCCAGCACCCAGGGGATAGCGCAAGCCTACGAGCAGTACTTC.

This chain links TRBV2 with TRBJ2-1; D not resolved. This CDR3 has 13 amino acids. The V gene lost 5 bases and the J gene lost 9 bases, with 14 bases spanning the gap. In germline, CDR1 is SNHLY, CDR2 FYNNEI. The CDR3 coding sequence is TGTGCCAGCAGTCTAGGCCGGTCCGGTGAGCAGTTCTTC. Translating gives CASSLGRSGEQFF.

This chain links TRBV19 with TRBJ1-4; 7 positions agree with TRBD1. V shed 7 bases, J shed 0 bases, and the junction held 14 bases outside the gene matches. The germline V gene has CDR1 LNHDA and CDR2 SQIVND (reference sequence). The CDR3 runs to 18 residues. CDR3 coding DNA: TGTGCCAGTAACTACCGGATGGGACAGACCGCAACTAATGAAAAACTGTTTTTT. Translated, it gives CASNYRMGQTATNEKLFF.

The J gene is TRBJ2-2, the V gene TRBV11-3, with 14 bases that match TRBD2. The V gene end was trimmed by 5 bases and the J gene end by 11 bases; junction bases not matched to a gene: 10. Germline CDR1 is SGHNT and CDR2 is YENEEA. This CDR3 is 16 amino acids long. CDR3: CASSPASGTSGRELFF. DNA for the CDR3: TGTGCCAGCAGCCCAGCTTCCGGGACTAGCGGGAGAGAGCTGTTTTTT.